Listed here are 30 T cell receptor beta chains from one sample, sequenced in a study of cytomegalovirus exposure and HLA in healthy donors. PCR was performed using 60 Vbeta and 13 Jbeta primers. The method was immunoSEQ multiplex PCR; TCRdb's version includes in-frame clones alone and lacks a portion of them. The sample includes about 300,000 clones, 80% to 90% of them seen just once. The sequenced sample was PBMCs. The receptor set was obtained from a man aged 40-49 years in good health and CMV-seropositive.

The chain uses TRBV4-3 and TRBJ1-6; 7 nucleotides match TRBD1. V lost 2 bases and J lost 10; bases outside the gene matches: 8. Germline CDR1 and CDR2: LGHNA and YSLEER. The CDR3 is made up of 15 amino acids. The CDR3 region has the DNA TGCGCCAGCAGCCAACCCGACAGGGCGAGGTCACCCCTCCACTTT. It is translated as CASSQPDRARSPLHF.

The rearrangement uses TRBV28 and TRBJ2-5; TRBD1 matches at 9 bases. This CDR3 is 15 amino acids long. J was trimmed by 6 bases and V by 3 bases; bases with no gene match: 8. Germline assignment: CDR1 MDHEN and CDR2 SYDVKM. As DNA, the CDR3 is TGTGCCAGCAGTTTTTCCGGGGACAGGGAGAAGACCCAGTACTTC. Protein sequence: CASSFSGDREKTQYF.

The V and J genes are TRBV7-9 and TRBJ2-7; 8 bases fit TRBD1. CDR3 length: 14 amino acids. J was trimmed by 1 base and V by 7 bases; bases with no gene match: 6. The V gene's germline CDR1 is SEHNR and CDR2 FQNEAQ (reference sequence). DNA of the CDR3: TGTGCCAGCAACCTAGGACAGGGTTCCTACGAGCAGTACTTC. This gives the protein CASNLGQGSYEQYF.

V and J are TRBV7-9 and TRBJ2-7; the match to TRBD2 covers 9 bases. Germline CDR1 SEHNR, CDR2 FQNEAQ (reference sequence). This CDR3 has 14 amino acids. J gave up 3 bases and V 1 base, and 1 base lay outside the gene matches. CDR3 amino acids: CASSLGAGGYEQYF. The CDR3 coding sequence is TGTGCCAGCAGCTTAGGAGCGGGGGGCTACGAGCAGTACTTC. The entire variable domain, with the rest obtained from reference TRBV7-9 and TRBJ2-7, is as follows: DTGVSQNPRHKITKRGQNVTFRCDPISEHNRLYWYRQTLGQGPEFLTYFQNEAQLEKSRLLSDRFSAERPKGSFSTLEIQRTEQGDSAMYLCASSLGAGGYEQYFGPGTRLTVT.

The chain employs TRBV19 and TRBJ2-5; 7 bases align to TRBD1. This CDR3 has 13 residues. Trimming cost V 4 bases and J 5 bases; bases outside gene matches: 4. Germline-derived CDR1 and CDR2 are LNHDA and SQIVND (reference sequence). CDR3: CASSRGTVETQYF. The CDR3 DNA reads as TGTGCCAGTAGTAGAGGGACAGTGGAGACCCAGTACTTC.

V is TRBV6-6 and J is TRBJ2-5; 9 bases match TRBD2. The germline V gene has CDR1 MNHNY and CDR2 SVGAGI (reference sequence). V shed 2 bases, J shed 2 bases, and the junction held 6 bases outside the gene matches. CDR3 size: 16 residues. The CDR3 sequence: CASSYEPSGAQETQYF. The CDR3 bases are TGTGCCAGCAGTTACGAACCTAGCGGGGCACAAGAGACCCAGTACTTC.

The rearrangement links TRBV18 to TRBJ2-7; D is possibly TRBD2 (6 bases). Germline CDR1 and CDR2: KGHSH and LQKENI. Trimming removed 1 base from V and 6 bases from J, with 10 bases in between. The CDR3 has 13 residues. The CDR3 here is CASSPLQEGEQYF. The CDR3 DNA reads TGTGCCAGCTCACCACTCCAGGAGGGCGAGCAGTACTTC.

J is TRBJ1-5 and V is TRBV19; possible D gene TRBD1, 6 bases. Germline V gene data show CDR1 as LNHDA and CDR2 as SQIVND (reference sequence). The CDR3 runs 15 residues. The V end was cut by 6 bases, the J end by 2 bases, with 14 bases between. CDR3 nucleotide sequence: TGTGCCAGTAGAGCCCGACAGGCGCGCAATCAGCCCCAGCATTTT. Residues: CASRARQARNQPQHF.

CDR3 coding DNA: TGTGCCAGCAGTGAGAAGGGCAGGGTCTTCGATACGCAGTATTTT. This sequence encodes CASSEKGRVFDTQYF. The chain recombines TRBV6-1 with TRBJ2-3; a weak D match, TRBD1 (5 bases). Germline CDR1 MNHNS, CDR2 SASEGT. Trimming left V 3 bases short and J 6 bases short, with 16 bases between. The CDR3 consists of 15 residues.

The chain employs TRBV19 and TRBJ1-4; 9 nucleotides line up with TRBD1. The CDR3 consists of 16 residues. The V gene's germline CDR1 is LNHDA and CDR2 SQIVND (reference sequence). V gave up 5 bases and J gave up 7 bases; unmatched junction bases: 11. In DNA, the CDR3 is TGTGCCAGTAGTGCGCGACAGGGGGGGTTTCGTGAAAAACTGTTTTTT. Translation gives CASSARQGGFREKLFF. The full variable domain, its missing parts supplied by reference TRBV19 and TRBJ1-4, is DGGITQSPKYLFRKEGQNVTLSCEQNLNHDAMYWYRQDPGQGLRLIYYSQIVNDFQKGDIAEGYSVSREKKESFPLTVTSAQKNPTAFYLCASSARQGGFREKLFFGSGTQLSVL.

The V and J genes are TRBV2 and TRBJ2-7; tentative D call: TRBD2 (6 bases). Deletions cut 11 bases from V and 4 bases from J, with 24 bases between. This CDR3 comprises 15 residues. The V gene's germline CDR1 is SNHLY and CDR2 FYNNEI. CDR3 DNA sequence: TGTGCCTCTAGAGCGCCCGGGACTGGGGGTTACGAGCAGTACTTC. Protein: CASRAPGTGGYEQYF.

The V call is TRBV7-9, the J call TRBJ2-3, with D perhaps TRBD1 (5 bases). The CDR3 contains 16 residues. V gave up 5 bases and J gave up 2 bases, with 17 bases separating them. CDR1 and CDR2 (germline): SEHNR, FQNEAQ (reference sequence). CDR3 coding DNA: TGTGCCAGCAGCGCAGCCCAGGACACACTCACAGATACGCAGTATTTT. Translated, it gives CASSAAQDTLTDTQYF.

The chain combines TRBV7-9 with TRBJ2-5; 8 bases align to TRBD2. CDR3 length equals 14 residues. Trimming removed 1 base from V and 4 bases from J; junction bases left unmatched: 2. Germline V gene sequence: CDR1 SEHNR, CDR2 FQNEAQ (reference sequence). In nucleotides, the CDR3 is TGTGCCAGCAGCTTAGGCGGGGGGCGAGAGACCCAGTACTTC. Protein product: CASSLGGGRETQYF.

The chain joins TRBV27 to TRBJ2-7; 9 bases match TRBD2. V lost 9 bases and J lost 1; bases outside the gene matches: 4. CDR3 length: 13 residues. CDR1 MNHEY and CDR2 SMNVEV come from the germline V gene (reference sequence). The CDR3 DNA is TGTGCCAGGGAGAGCGGGAGGTCCTACGAGCAGTACTTC. This translates into CARESGRSYEQYF.

This clone was counted only a few times. The genes are TRBV6-6 and TRBJ2-1; D is possibly TRBD2 (6 bases). This CDR3 comprises 11 residues. V shed 10 bases and J shed 7 bases, with 11 bases lying between them. The germline gives CDR1 MNHNY, CDR2 SVGAGI (reference sequence). The CDR3 region has the DNA TGTGCCACCTTGGGGACTAATGAGCAGTTCTTC. Protein: CATLGTNEQFF.

The chain carries TRBV27 and TRBJ2-7; possible D gene TRBD2, 5 bases. Deletions cut 5 bases from V and 0 bases from J, with 17 bases between. Germline CDR1 and CDR2: MNHEY and SMNVEV (reference sequence). CDR3 size: 16 residues. The CDR3 region is CASSRAGHPTSYEQYF. The CDR3 DNA sequence: TGTGCCAGCAGTCGCGCGGGCCATCCTACCTCCTACGAGCAGTACTTC.

The chain recombines TRBV7-9 with TRBJ2-3; 13 bases align to TRBD2. CDR1 is SEHNR and CDR2 is FQNEAQ in the germline V gene (reference sequence). The CDR3 loop spans 16 amino acids. Trimming took 5 bases from V and 4 from J; bases not matched to a gene: 6. The CDR3 DNA sequence: TGTGCCAGCAGCCCCAGGACTAGCGGGAGCCCAGATACGCAGTATTTT. This codes for CASSPRTSGSPDTQYF.

The chain uses TRBV5-1 and TRBJ1-1; TRBD1 agrees at 8 bases. This CDR3 comprises 17 residues. The germline gives CDR1 SGHRS, CDR2 YFSETQ. V trimming: 4 bases; J trimming: 3 bases; junction bases outside the gene matches: 14. The CDR3 spells CASSPTDRGLIYTEAFF. CDR3 coding DNA: TGCGCCAGCAGCCCTACCGACAGGGGCCTTATTTACACTGAAGCTTTCTTT.

This clone was counted between two and nine times. The chain carries TRBV28 and TRBJ1-2; 7 positions match TRBD1. With V trimmed by 5 bases and J by 8 bases, 17 bases remained unmatched. The germline V gene encodes CDR1 MDHEN and CDR2 SYDVKM. The CDR3 extends over 16 amino acids. The CDR3 coding sequence is TGTGCCAGCAGTCTCCGACAGGGTAGGGCTATTCGCGGCTACACCTTC. Translating it yields CASSLRQGRAIRGYTF.

The chain is built from TRBV25-1 and TRBJ2-1, with D possibly TRBD2 on 6 matching bases. Germline CDR1 and CDR2: MGHDK and SYGVNS. This CDR3 contains 17 residues. Trimming took 3 bases from V and 3 from J, leaving 18 bases between them. CDR3 sequence: CASSDHSRSGFYNEQFF. In DNA, the CDR3 is TGTGCCAGCAGTGATCACAGTCGGAGCGGGTTCTACAATGAGCAGTTCTTC.

The chain employs TRBV5-5 and TRBJ2-7; D is unclear. CDR1 and CDR2 (germline): SGHKS, YYEKEE (reference sequence). CDR3 length equals 14 residues. The germline V and J ends were trimmed by 0 bases and 1 base, with 8 bases remaining between them. This CDR3 reads CASSLADLSYEQYF. DNA for the CDR3: TGTGCCAGCAGCTTGGCAGATCTGTCCTACGAGCAGTACTTC.

V usage is TRBV4-1 and J usage is TRBJ2-7; 10 nucleotides line up with TRBD1. Germline values: CDR1 MGHRA, CDR2 YSYEKL. The CDR3 spans 14 residues. The V segment lost 6 bases and the J segment 6 bases; nucleotides outside the gene matches: 8. The CDR3 region is CASSPGTGVGEQYF. The CDR3 region has the DNA TGCGCCAGCAGTCCCGGGACAGGGGTTGGCGAGCAGTACTTC.

The V call is TRBV15, the J call TRBJ1-2; no reliable D call. Germline V lookup: CDR1 LNHNV, CDR2 YYDKDF (reference sequence). This CDR3 comprises 13 residues. V was trimmed by 1 base and J by 6 bases, leaving 9 bases between them. As DNA, the CDR3 is TGTGCCACCAGCAGAGGGAGAGGCGATGGCTACACCTTC. Translating it yields CATSRGRGDGYTF.

Only one count was recorded for this clone. The rearrangement joins TRBV27 to TRBJ1-2; the D gene is possibly TRBD1 (5 bases). CDR1 is MNHEY, CDR2 SMNVEV, per germline (reference sequence). The CDR3 has 14 residues. V lost 7 bases and J lost 3, with 15 bases in between. This chain's CDR3 is CASTLKWGDYGYTF. The CDR3, as DNA: TGTGCCAGCACCCTCAAGTGGGGCGACTATGGCTACACCTTC.

The rearrangement joins TRBV30 to TRBJ1-1; a weak D match, TRBD1 (5 bases). V lost 5 bases and J 3 bases, leaving 10 bases between the germline ends. Germline V gene sequence: CDR1 GTSNPN, CDR2 SVGIG (reference sequence). This CDR3 is 12 amino acids long. As DNA, the CDR3 is TGTGCCTGGCAGCAAGGGGACACTGAAGCTTTCTTT. This encodes CAWQQGDTEAFF.

The chain joins TRBV19 to TRBJ2-3, with 7 bases matching TRBD2. V was pared by 3 bases and J by 5 bases, with 8 bases of the junction left unmatched. The V gene's germline CDR1 is LNHDA and CDR2 SQIVND (reference sequence). CDR3 length: 15 residues. The CDR3 DNA sequence: TGTGCCAGTAGTATTCGGGGGGATGGAAAAGATACGCAGTATTTT. Translation: CASSIRGDGKDTQYF.

V usage is TRBV19 and J usage is TRBJ2-1; TRBD2 might be the D (6 bases). Trimming removed 4 bases at V and 5 bases at J, with 12 bases between. The CDR3 has 14 amino acids. Germline V gives CDR1 LNHDA, CDR2 SQIVND (reference sequence). As DNA, the CDR3 is TGTGCCAGTAGTAGGTCGGGGGTAAACAATGAGCAGTTCTTC. Its protein is CASSRSGVNNEQFF.

This chain joins TRBV29-1 and TRBJ2-5, with a weak D call TRBD2 (5 bases). The CDR3 is 15 amino acids. The V and J ends lost 0 bases and 5 bases respectively, with 16 bases between them. The V gene's germline CDR1 is SQVTM and CDR2 ANQGSEA. CDR3: CSVEERVGVGETQYF. The CDR3 nucleotides read TGCAGCGTTGAAGAGAGGGTCGGGGTGGGGGAGACCCAGTACTTC.

This clone was observed a few times. This chain links TRBV18 with TRBJ1-1; D is unresolved. The CDR3 runs to 13 residues. Trimming stripped 7 bases from V and 6 bases from J, with 15 bases between. The V gene's germline CDR1 is KGHSH and CDR2 LQKENI. The CDR3 nucleotides read TGTGCCAGCTTCACCGAATGGGCGTCTGAAGCTTTCTTT. Translated, it gives CASFTEWASEAFF. Drawing the rest from reference TRBV18 and TRBJ1-1, the complete variable domain is NAGVMQNPRHLVRRRGQEARLRCSPMKGHSHVYWYRQLPEEGLKFMVYLQKENIIDESGMPKERFSAEFPKEGPSILRIQQVVRGDSAAYFCASFTEWASEAFFGQGTRLTVV.

The DNA of the CDR3 is TGTGCCAGCAGTGATAACCCTCCCGGGACAGGGGACAATGAGCAGTTCTTC. Encoded protein: CASSDNPPGTGDNEQFF. V gene TRBV6-4 combines with J gene TRBJ2-1; 10 bases match TRBD1. Germline V lookup: CDR1 MRHNA, CDR2 SNTAGT. V shed 3 bases and J 5 bases; nucleotides not matched to a gene: 10. The CDR3 is 17 amino acids.